This T cell receptor (beta chain) derives from a study of T cell repertoires in cytomegalovirus infection. TCRdb used MiXCR to reprocess the reads, holding one entry per CDR3 protein. Altogether approximately 110,000 distinct CDR3 sequences are present, over 40% being singletons, with the ten largest covering roughly 70%. In regard to this clonotype: Its antigen remains unknown.

Germline V gene data show CDR1 as LNHDA and CDR2 as SQIVND (reference sequence). Trimming removed 3 bases at V and 6 bases at J, with 17 bases between. The CDR3 has 16 amino acids. Sample: CD8+ T cells from cultured PBMCs, taken from culture after CMV antigen stimulation. This receptor was identified in a human donor in good health (CMV status not recorded). Some clones in this sample may be carry-over from other donors' samples. The chain carries TRBV19 and TRBJ2-2; a possible D gene is TRBD1 (6 bases). The CDR3 coding sequence is TGTGCCAGTAGTATCGGTTTGGGGGCTGAAGCCGGGGAGCTGTTTTTT. It translates to CASSIGLGAEAGELFF. Variable domain in full (rest from reference TRBV19 and TRBJ2-2): DGGITQSPKYLFRKEGQNVTLSCEQNLNHDAMYWYRQDPGQGLRLIYYSQIVNDFQKGDIAEGYSVSREKKESFPLTVTSAQKNPTAFYLCASSIGLGAEAGELFFGEGSRLTVL.